These 18 T cell receptor beta chains were all obtained from the same sample, sequenced in a study of OX40 agonist ivuxolimab in advanced cancers. Libraries were constructed by the immunoSEQ multiplex PCR assay. TCRdb limited this immuneACCESS table to in-frame rearrangements with V and J called. A share of clones is missing; checked studies link under half to unresolved V genes, and the rest is unexplained. The sample table contains just under 65,000 clones; only one count was recorded for roughly 89% of them. Approximately 5.2% of the sample lies in the top ten. Sample: CD4+ or CD8+ T cells sorted from blood, taken in a trial of the OX40 agonist ivuxolimab. The receptor set was obtained from an adult with an advanced solid tumor such as melanoma, head and neck, liver or kidney cancer.

V gene TRBV28 combines with J gene TRBJ2-7, with a tentative D call TRBD2 (5 bases). V dropped 2 bases and J dropped 0 bases, with 8 bases sitting between them. CDR3 size: 14 residues. Germline CDR1 and CDR2: MDHEN and SYDVKM. DNA of the CDR3: TGTGCCAGCAGTTTAGAGGGAAACTCCTACGAGCAGTACTTC. Residues: CASSLEGNSYEQYF.

This sequence joins TRBV5-1 and TRBJ2-2; TRBD2 matches 8 bases. V was pared by 0 bases and J by 5 bases, with 6 bases of the junction left unmatched. CDR3 length: 16 residues. The germline CDR1 and CDR2 sequences are SGHRS and YFSETQ. This CDR3 is CASSLVGASGTGELFF. CDR3 coding DNA: TGCGCCAGCAGCTTGGTCGGGGCTAGCGGGACCGGGGAGCTGTTTTTT.

V is TRBV6-1 and J is TRBJ2-7; 7 positions agree with TRBD1. From germline, CDR1 is MNHNS and CDR2 SASEGT. The CDR3 totals 14 residues. V dropped 4 bases and J dropped 2; count of bases not matched to a gene: 5. CDR3 residues: CASSALQGTYEQYF. CDR3 sequence (DNA): TGTGCCAGCAGTGCGCTACAGGGGACCTACGAGCAGTACTTC.

This rearrangement joins TRBV28 to TRBJ1-3; D remains ambiguous. The V and J ends lost 5 bases and 1 base respectively, with 9 bases between them. This CDR3 has 14 residues. Germline V gene data show CDR1 as MDHEN and CDR2 as SYDVKM. For the CDR3, the DNA is TGTGCCAGCAGTATCAGTTTTTCTGGAAACACCATATATTTT. This translates into CASSISFSGNTIYF.

V usage is TRBV28 and J usage is TRBJ1-3; D remains ambiguous. Germline lookup yields CDR1 MDHEN and CDR2 SYDVKM. There are 15 residues in the CDR3. V lost 6 bases and J lost 0, with 12 bases in between. CDR3 amino acids: CASRTGKSSGNTIYF. The CDR3 nucleotides are TGTGCCAGCAGGACCGGAAAAAGCTCTGGAAACACCATATATTTT.

The J gene is TRBJ2-1, the V gene TRBV7-2; 11 nucleotides line up with TRBD2. V gave up 6 bases and J gave up 5 bases; unmatched junction bases: 6. Germline CDR1 and CDR2: SGHTA and FQGNSA. This CDR3 region has 15 residues. Written as DNA, the CDR3 is TGTGCCAGCAGACTTGGACTAGCGGGCCACAATGAGCAGTTCTTC. Amino acids: CASRLGLAGHNEQFF.

The V and J genes are TRBV5-4 and TRBJ1-1, with D uncertain. V lost 4 bases, J lost 11 bases, and 24 bases lay in between. CDR3 length: 15 amino acids. The germline CDR1 and CDR2 sequences are SGHNT and YYREEE (reference sequence). The CDR3 sequence: CASSPQIQHGSRAFF. Written as DNA, the CDR3 is TGTGCCAGCAGCCCTCAGATACAGCATGGATCCAGGGCTTTCTTT.

This clone was detected once. V gene TRBV5-4 combines with J gene TRBJ1-5; 8 bases map to TRBD1. This CDR3 comprises 15 residues. The germline gives CDR1 SGHNT, CDR2 YYREEE (reference sequence). V was pared by 0 bases and J by 4 bases, with 3 bases of the junction left unmatched. CDR3 sequence (DNA): TGTGCCAGCAGCTTGGCGGGACAGGCAAATCAGCCCCAGCATTTT. This gives the protein CASSLAGQANQPQHF.

The rearrangement uses TRBV5-6 and TRBJ1-2; tentative D call: TRBD1 (6 bases). From germline, CDR1 is SGHDT and CDR2 YYEEEE. V was clipped by 0 bases and J by 5 bases, with 11 bases between them. The CDR3 is made up of 14 amino acids. The CDR3, as DNA: TGTGCCAGCAGCTTGGGACAGGCGCAATATGGCTACACCTTC. The encoded protein is CASSLGQAQYGYTF.

This clone was observed once. V usage is TRBV10-3 and J usage is TRBJ1-2; no reliable D call. From germline, CDR1 is ENHRY and CDR2 SYGVKD. The CDR3 has 14 amino acids. V was trimmed by 3 bases and J by 3 bases, leaving 11 bases between them. CDR3 nucleotides: TGTGCCATCAGTGACGGACGGGGATACTATGGCTACACCTTC. This codes for CAISDGRGYYGYTF.

The chain uses TRBV28 and TRBJ2-7; 9 bases line up with TRBD1. Germline CDR1 and CDR2: MDHEN and SYDVKM. The CDR3 covers 18 residues. Trimming took 5 bases from V and 3 from J; bases not matched to a gene: 17. CDR3 nucleotide sequence: TGTGCCAGCAGTATGATATTCGTCGGGACAGGGAGGCTCTACGAGCAGTACTTC. Translating gives CASSMIFVGTGRLYEQYF. The full variable domain, in which reference TRBV28 and TRBJ2-7 provide the parts outside the CDR3, is DVKVTQSSRYLVKRTGEKVFLECVQDMDHENMFWYRQDPGLGLRLIYFSYDVKMKEKGDIPEGYSVSREKKERFSLILESASTNQTSMYLCASSMIFVGTGRLYEQYFGPGTRLTVT.

The genes are TRBV15 and TRBJ2-1, with D possibly matching TRBD2 (6 bases). Trimming removed 7 bases from V and 1 base from J, with 11 bases in between. This CDR3 region has 14 residues. The germline V gene encodes CDR1 LNHNV and CDR2 YYDKDF (reference sequence). The CDR3 DNA sequence: TGTGCCACCAAGGGACTCGTTTCCTACAATGAGCAGTTCTTC. This translates into CATKGLVSYNEQFF.

The rearrangement uses TRBV28 and TRBJ1-1, with 7 nucleotides matching TRBD1. J gave up 1 base and V 7 bases, and 15 bases lay outside the gene matches. Per the germline V gene, CDR1 is MDHEN and CDR2 is SYDVKM. This CDR3 is built from 17 residues. The CDR3 here is CASIKFHNRDRNTEAFF. CDR3 bases: TGTGCCAGCATTAAATTCCACAACCGGGACAGGAACACTGAAGCTTTCTTT.

The rearrangement uses TRBV2 and TRBJ2-5; D is unclear. CDR3 size: 14 residues. The germline V gene encodes CDR1 SNHLY and CDR2 FYNNEI. The V end lost 5 bases, the J end lost 6 bases, and 16 bases lay between the germline ends. The CDR3 here is CASSPVPAIQTQYF. CDR3 sequence (DNA): TGTGCCAGCAGTCCGGTGCCTGCTATCCAGACCCAGTACTTC.

This clone was seen a single time. V is TRBV5-1 and J is TRBJ2-1, with 11 bases lining up with TRBD2. The CDR3 runs 16 residues. Germline CDR1 SGHRS, CDR2 YFSETQ. The junction had 8 bases not matched to a gene; V was cut back by 0 bases and J by 9 bases. The CDR3 DNA is TGCGCCAGCAGCTTGGCTACTAGCGGGAGACCAGCTGAGCAGTTCTTC. Translated, it gives CASSLATSGRPAEQFF.

This chain joins TRBV10-1 and TRBJ2-1; 14 bases are shared with TRBD2. The CDR3 is 17 amino acids. From germline, CDR1 is WNHNN and CDR2 SYGVQD (reference sequence). With 3 bases clipped from V and 6 bases from J, the junction kept 7 bases outside the gene matches. The CDR3 region is CASSDETSGRDRNEQFF. CDR3 sequence (DNA): TGCGCCAGCAGTGACGAGACTAGCGGGAGGGATCGCAATGAGCAGTTCTTC.

V usage is TRBV30 and J usage is TRBJ1-5; D possibly corresponds to TRBD1 (5 bases). The germline V gene has CDR1 GTSNPN and CDR2 SVGIG (reference sequence). The CDR3 contains 15 residues. Between the trimmed V and J ends, which lost 3 bases and 4 bases, there was a span of 16 bases. CDR3 in amino acids: CAWSSVRGENQPQHF. In nucleotides, the CDR3 is TGTGCCTGGAGCTCGGTGAGAGGGGAAAATCAGCCCCAGCATTTT.

The gene calls are TRBV5-1 and TRBJ2-3, with 10 bases lining up with TRBD2. V trimming: 5 bases; J trimming: 6 bases; junction bases outside the gene matches: 6. CDR3 length: 14 residues. Germline V lookup: CDR1 SGHRS, CDR2 YFSETQ. The CDR3 here is CASRTSGLRDTQYF. The CDR3 nucleotides are TGCGCCAGCAGGACTAGCGGGCTTAGGGATACGCAGTATTTT. Based on the CDR3 plus reference TRBV5-1 and TRBJ2-3, the full variable domain is KAGVTQTPRYLIKTRGQQVTLSCSPISGHRSVSWYQQTPGQGLQFLFEYFSETQRNKGNFPGRFSGRQFSNSRSEMNVSTLELGDSALYLCASRTSGLRDTQYFGPGTRLTVL.